A single T cell receptor (beta chain) is shown here with its context. This clonotype was observed many times. What this receptor recognizes is not known. No qualities accompany the bases; no much larger clone lies one base away. The library was built by means of multiplex PCR. Sequencing was carried out with an Illumina HiSeq 4000. To build TCR beta libraries, CDR3 regions were amplified by Arm-PCR using iRepertoire HTBI primers. Before sequencing, the PCR products went through gel purification. Under the source paper's analysis protocol: Gene usage analysis of CDR3 amino acid clonotypes used the roughly 60 TRBV and 12 to 15 TRBJ segments found across samples. COPE and FqMerger were used to merge the filtered high-quality paired reads into contigs. BLAST was used to align contigs to IMGT TRBV, TRBD and TRBJ reference genes, with CDR3 defined following IMGT. Highly expanded clones were defined as clonotypes with a frequency above 0.1%. Repertoire diversity was measured by Shannon entropy, and V-J evenness by the Gini coefficient. A clonotype was considered public if more than one individual shared it. TCRdb trimmed the raw reads at Q25, called clones with MiXCR and kept productive beta chains. Every distinct CDR3 protein forms one entry, paired with its most common genes and DNA. None of the V and J calls come from the authors' own analysis; TCRdb made them. The sample table lists more than 400,000 distinct CDR3 sequences, 16% of them with a count of one. 9.5% to 12% of the sample belongs to the ten largest clones.

A distance of 9 bases separates the germline ends of V and J, which lose 7 bases and 3 bases respectively. Taken from cysteine to phenylalanine, the CDR3 has 12 residues. Only the CDR3 portion is preserved as DNA: 36 bases, with reading frame beginning at the first base. Taken from the germline V gene, the CDR1 and CDR2 loops are SNHLY and FYNNEI. Sample time point, as interpreted from the label and publication: newly diagnosed GD, antithyroid drugs for less than 3 months. For both TCR sequencing and RNA sequencing, RNA was extracted from PBMCs in TRIzol. The diagnosis of Graves' disease followed American Thyroid Association guidelines. The patients came from an endocrinology department in Xi'an, China. Each patient gave 8.5 to 9.5 milliliters of peripheral blood, collected in an EDTA anticoagulant tube. Ficoll Paque Plus density gradient separation was used to isolate PBMCs, and no further T cell sorting was performed. An Agilent 2100 Bioanalyzer and agarose gel were used to assess RNA quality, and a NanoDrop 2000 was used to measure RNA concentration.

The data stem from a study of regulatory T cells in long-lasting Graves disease (dated by TCRdb to the early 2020s). Background on the whole study: Newly diagnosed Graves' disease patients had taken antithyroid drugs for less than 3 months. TCR sequencing covered around 13 persistent and roughly 20 newly diagnosed Graves' disease patients, around 33 samples in total. The study was registered as a clinical trial and conducted in China. Patients with persistent Graves' disease were compared with patients with newly diagnosed Graves' disease using TCR sequencing and RNA sequencing of peripheral blood.

General conclusions and limits of the study: Lower TCR Shannon entropy and fewer highly expanded clones were observed in persistent Graves' disease patients than in newly diagnosed patients, which suggested clonal expansion. The authors acknowledged the small sample size as a limitation that may reduce accuracy. Only peripheral blood was studied, because thyroid tissue, the primary lesion, was inaccessible. Persistent disease showed preferential use of TRBV28, TRBJ1-2 and TRBJ2-5, whereas newly diagnosed disease favored TRBV20-1 and TRBJ2-1. Sequencing and analysis were limited to the TCR beta chain. Patients with persistent disease shared more public clonotypes (about 2,500) than newly diagnosed patients did (about 1,000).

These same records also appear under a second study, on T cells in Graves' hyperthyroidism and ophthalmopathy. The second paper states: Graves' hyperthyroidism was defined as stable when no progression to ophthalmopathy occurred over 18 months of follow-up. Hyperthyroidism patients were newly diagnosed, with disease duration under 2 months, and aged 18 to 65 years. The study excluded patients with uncontrolled infections, other autoimmune diseases, pregnancy or lactation. Diagnoses were based on clinical symptoms, serum thyroxine and TRAb, thyroid ultrasound and orbital computed tomography. The first round of RT-PCR for the TCR CDR3 was performed with the HTBI primer set and the Qiagen OneStep RT-PCR kit. Most expanded thyroid clonotypes (frequency above 0.001) were also detected in blood, suggesting blood repertoires may reflect thyroid immune responses. A model built on a 13 V-J signature distinguished ophthalmopathy from stable hyperthyroidism, reaching 85% to 90% sensitivity and 81% to 83% specificity in cross-validation and 80%/75% in testing. In validation, the model predicted progression to ophthalmopathy a median of around six months before onset, with roughly 68% sensitivity and about 72% specificity. TCR V-J signatures able to tell the groups apart were searched for in a discovery cohort of 100 or so patients, of whom 40 to 45 had Graves' ophthalmopathy and around 56 had stable Graves' hyperthyroidism. Prospective prediction of ophthalmopathy was tested in an independent validation cohort of about 19 hyperthyroidism patients and 17 patients who later progressed to ophthalmopathy. The approximately 100 discovery patients were randomly split 7:3 into training and test sets. In more than 5 Graves' hyperthyroidism patients, the study also compared T-cell repertoires from thyroid tissue with T-cell repertoires from blood. Following sampling, methimazole starting at 30 mg daily was given to hyperthyroidism patients, and high-dose intravenous methylprednisolone was given to ophthalmopathy patients. Libraries were constructed in a second round of multiplex PCR, after which size selection and purification were carried out. The libraries were sequenced on an Illumina HiSeq2000 using paired-end 100 bp reads. Raw data were processed with SOAPnuke, discarding reads with adapters, uncalled bases, mean Phred below 15, or no exact constant-primer or identifier match. COPE v1.2.5 was used to merge high-quality paired reads, and clonotypes were defined as unique nucleotide sequences. Clonotypes were aligned to IMGT TRBV, TRBD and TRBJ reference segments using MiTCR v1.1. Analysis was restricted to V-J combinations with a frequency above 0.0001, which covered about 99% of repertoires. The TCS score was defined as F50 (clonal expansion) divided by E x V (chaos), with BLOSUM62-based TCRdist calculated between CDR3 peptides within each V-J. Welch's t-statistics and random forest reduced some 510 V-J features to 13, which were used in a naive Bayes classifier (R e1071). Sample size was not statistically predetermined, and blinding of investigators to group allocation was not performed. The paper describes TCR Vbeta CDR3 sequencing of some 130 peripheral blood samples, made up of under 50 ophthalmopathy patients, over 70 hyperthyroidism patients and 17 progressor patients.

Sequenced material: peripheral blood mononuclear cells (PBMCs), taken at new diagnosis, from a patient treated with antithyroid drugs. This chain is built from TRBV2 and TRBJ2-5, with TRBD1 perhaps the D gene, on 6 matching bases. This sequence originates from a woman in her twenties or thirties with Graves disease. Donor details come from another sample of the same person, matched by shared clones. The CDR3 protein is CASKDRKETQYF. The DNA sequence follows: TGTGCCAGCAAGGACAGAAAAGAGACCCAGTACTTC. The reference TRBV2 and TRBJ2-5 proteins fill in what lies around the CDR3, so the full variable domain reads EPEVTQTPSHQVTQMGQEVILRCVPISNHLYFYWYRQILGQKVEFLVSFYNNEISEKSEIFDDQFSVERPDGSNFTLKIRSTKLEDSAMYFCASKDRKETQYFGPGTRLLVL.